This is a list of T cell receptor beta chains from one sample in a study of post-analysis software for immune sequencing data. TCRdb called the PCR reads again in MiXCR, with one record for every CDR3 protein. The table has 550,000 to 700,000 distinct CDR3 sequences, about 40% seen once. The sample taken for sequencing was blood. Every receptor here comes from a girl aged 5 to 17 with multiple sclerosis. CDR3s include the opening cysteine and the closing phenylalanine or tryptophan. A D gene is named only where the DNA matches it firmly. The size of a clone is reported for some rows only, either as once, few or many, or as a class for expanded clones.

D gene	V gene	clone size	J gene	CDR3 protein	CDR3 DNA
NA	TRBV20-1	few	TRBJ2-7	CSARSTEGYYEQYF	TGCAGTGCTAGATCGACAGAGGGTTACTACGAGCAGTACTTC
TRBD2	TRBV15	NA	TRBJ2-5	CATSRDLGLEETQYF	TGTGCCACCAGCAGAGATCTGGGACTAGAAGAGACCCAGTACTTC
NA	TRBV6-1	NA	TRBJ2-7	CASSEVGAEGYEQYF	TGTGCCAGCAGTGAAGTGGGGGCCGAGGGCTACGAGCAGTACTTC
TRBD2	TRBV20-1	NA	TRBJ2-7	CSASSPLAGDEQYF	TGCAGTGCTAGTTCTCCCCTAGCGGGGGACGAGCAGTACTTC
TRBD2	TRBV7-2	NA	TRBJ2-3	CASSFDGRAGDTQYF	TGTGCCAGCAGCTTTGACGGGAGGGCCGGCGATACGCAGTATTTT
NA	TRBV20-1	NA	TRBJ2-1	CSARPGPYNGQFF	TGCAGTGCGAGACCCGGGCCCTACAATGGGCAGTTCTTC
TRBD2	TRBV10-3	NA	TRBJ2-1	CASSGTSGYLEQFF	TGTGCCAGCTCCGGGACTAGCGGGTATCTTGAGCAGTTCTTC
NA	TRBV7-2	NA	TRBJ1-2	CASSVERGRGLPGNTF	TGTGCCAGTAGCGTTGAAAGGGGACGGGGGCTCCCTGGAAACACCTTC
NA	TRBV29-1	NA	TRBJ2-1	CSVGGGGRGYEQFF	TGCAGCGTTGGTGGCGGGGGCAGGGGGTATGAGCAGTTCTTC
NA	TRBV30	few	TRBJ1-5	CAWSVQGNQPQHF	TGTGCCTGGAGTGTACAGGGCAATCAGCCCCAGCATTTT
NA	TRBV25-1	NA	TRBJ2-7	CASREFMSSYEQYF	TGTGCCAGCAGGGAATTTATGAGCTCCTACGAGCAGTACTTC
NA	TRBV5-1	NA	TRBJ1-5	CASSLGDRDNQPQHF	TGCGCCAGCAGCTTGGGAGACAGAGACAATCAGCCCCAGCATTTT
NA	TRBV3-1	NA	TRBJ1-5	CASSQLINQPQHF	TGTGCCAGCAGCCAACTCATCAATCAGCCCCAGCATTTT
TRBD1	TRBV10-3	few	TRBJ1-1	CAIRGQGFTEAFF	TGTGCCATCAGGGGACAGGGCTTCACTGAAGCTTTCTTT
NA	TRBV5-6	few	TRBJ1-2	CASRKRIYGYTF	TGTGCCAGCAGAAAGAGGATATATGGCTACACCTTC
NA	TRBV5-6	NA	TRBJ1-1	CASSLARRGNTEAFF	TGTGCCAGCAGCTTGGCCCGACGGGGGAACACTGAAGCTTTCTTT
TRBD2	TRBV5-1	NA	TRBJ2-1	CASSPGSLAGGNEQFF	TGCGCCAGCAGCCCGGGCTCACTAGCGGGTGGAAATGAGCAGTTCTTC
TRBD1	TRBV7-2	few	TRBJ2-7	CASSLAGQVTYEQYF	TGTGCCAGCAGCTTAGCGGGACAGGTCACCTACGAGCAGTACTTC
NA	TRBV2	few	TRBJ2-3	CASRAPDTQYF	TGTGCCAGCAGGGCCCCGGATACGCAGTATTTT
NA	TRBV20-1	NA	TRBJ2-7	CSARPGSSYEQYF	TGCAGTGCCCGCCCGGGGTCCTCCTACGAGCAGTACTTC
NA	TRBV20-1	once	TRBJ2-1	CSARLTTRSSYNEQFF	TGCAGTGCTAGGTTGACGACTAGAAGCTCCTACAATGAGCAGTTCTTC
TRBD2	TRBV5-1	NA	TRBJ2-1	CASSLERGGTGLEQFF	TGCGCCAGCAGCTTGGAGCGGGGGGGTACCGGTCTTGAGCAGTTCTTC
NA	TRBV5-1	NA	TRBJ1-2	CASSYRDNGYTF	TGCGCCAGCAGCTACCGGGACAATGGCTACACCTTC
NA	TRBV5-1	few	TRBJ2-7	CASSLGPGNPYEQYF	TGCGCCAGCAGCTTGGGTCCAGGGAATCCCTACGAGCAGTACTTC
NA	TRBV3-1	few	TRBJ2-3	CASRKGGTDTQYF	TGTGCCAGCAGGAAGGGCGGCACAGATACGCAGTATTTT
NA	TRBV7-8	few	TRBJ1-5	CASSLEGCQPQHF	TGTGCCAGCAGCTTAGAGGGATGTCAGCCCCAGCATTTT